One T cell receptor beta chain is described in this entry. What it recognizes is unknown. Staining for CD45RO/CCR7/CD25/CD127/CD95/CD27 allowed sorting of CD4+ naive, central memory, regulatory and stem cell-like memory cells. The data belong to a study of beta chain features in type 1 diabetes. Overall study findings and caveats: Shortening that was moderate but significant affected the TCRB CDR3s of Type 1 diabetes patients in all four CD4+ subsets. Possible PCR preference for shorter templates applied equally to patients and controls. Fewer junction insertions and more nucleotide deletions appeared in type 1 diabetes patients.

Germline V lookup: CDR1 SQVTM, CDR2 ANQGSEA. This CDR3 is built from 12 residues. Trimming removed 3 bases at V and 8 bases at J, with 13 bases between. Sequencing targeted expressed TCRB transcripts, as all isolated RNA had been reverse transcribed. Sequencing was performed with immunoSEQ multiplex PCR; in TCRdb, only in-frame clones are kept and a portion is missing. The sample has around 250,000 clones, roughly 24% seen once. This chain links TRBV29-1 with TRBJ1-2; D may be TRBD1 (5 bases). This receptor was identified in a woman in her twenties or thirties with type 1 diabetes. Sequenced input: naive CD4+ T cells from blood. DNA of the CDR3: TGCAGCGTTGATAGGAGGGGCGGCGGCTACACCTTC. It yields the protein CSVDRRGGGYTF. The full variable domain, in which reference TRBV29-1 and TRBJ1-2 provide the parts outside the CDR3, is SAVISQKPSRDICQRGTSLTIQCQVDSQVTMMFWYRQQPGQSLTLIATANQGSEATYESGFVIDKFPISRPNLTFSTLTVSNMSPEDSSIYLCSVDRRGGGYTFGSGTRLTVV.